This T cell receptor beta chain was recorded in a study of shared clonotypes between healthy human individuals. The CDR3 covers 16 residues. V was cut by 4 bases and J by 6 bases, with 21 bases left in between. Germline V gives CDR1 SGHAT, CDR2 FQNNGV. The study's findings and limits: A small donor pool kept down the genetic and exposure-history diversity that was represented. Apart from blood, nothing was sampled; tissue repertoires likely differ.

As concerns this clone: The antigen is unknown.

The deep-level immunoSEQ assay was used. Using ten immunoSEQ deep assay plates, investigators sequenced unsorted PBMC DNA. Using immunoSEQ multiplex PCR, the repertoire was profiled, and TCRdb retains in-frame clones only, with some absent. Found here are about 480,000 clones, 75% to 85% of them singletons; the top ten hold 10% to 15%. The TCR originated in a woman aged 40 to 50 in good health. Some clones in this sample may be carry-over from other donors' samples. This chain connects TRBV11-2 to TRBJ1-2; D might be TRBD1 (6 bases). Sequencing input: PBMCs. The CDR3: CASSSRGGDLFHGYTF. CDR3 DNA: TGTGCCAGCAGCTCTAGAGGGGGGGATTTGTTTCATGGCTACACCTTC.